This entry lists 9 T cell receptor beta chains sequenced from one sample in a study of T cells in Graves' hyperthyroidism and ophthalmopathy. Amplification yielded TCR beta CDR3 regions, with RNA transcripts as the source. The primer set for the first-round RT-PCR of the TCR CDR3 was HTBI. TCRdb redid the calling of the multiplex PCR reads with MiXCR, one entry per CDR3 protein. In the table there are some 650,000 distinct CDR3 sequences, more than 15% of which are singletons. Sequenced material: blood. The receptors shown here come from a woman in her thirties or forties with Graves' ophthalmopathy.

The CDR3 DNA is TGCAGTGCTAGAGATCTTGGGGACAGCGACACCGGGGAGCTGTTTTTT. Translated: CSARDLGDSDTGELFF. V and J are TRBV20-1 and TRBJ2-2, with 7 bases lining up with TRBD1. The V gene's germline CDR1 is DFQATT and CDR2 SNEGSKA (reference sequence). This CDR3 contains 16 residues. With V trimmed by 0 bases and J by 3 bases, 7 bases remained unmatched.

The table lists this clonotype with a few counts. The chain combines TRBV4-1 with TRBJ2-1, with D perhaps TRBD2 (5 bases). The CDR3 is 16 amino acids. V was clipped by 0 bases and J by 2 bases, with 11 bases between them. Germline loops: CDR1 MGHRA, CDR2 YSYEKL. Written as DNA, the CDR3 is TGCGCCAGCAGCCAAGAAGCTAGCAGGACCTACAATGAGCAGTTCTTC. It codes for CASSQEASRTYNEQFF.

This clonotype appeared many times. This chain joins TRBV6-1 and TRBJ2-2; no clear D gene. V lost 5 bases and J lost 1, with 14 bases in between. Germline V gene sequence: CDR1 MNHNS, CDR2 SASEGT. The CDR3 runs to 16 residues. CDR3 region: CASSSRTTRNTGELFF. The CDR3 coding sequence is TGTGCCAGCAGTTCAAGGACCACACGGAACACCGGGGAGCTGTTTTTT.

In this sample, this clonotype turned up a few times. The V and J genes are TRBV29-1 and TRBJ2-7; D unclear. CDR1 and CDR2 from the germline V gene are SQVTM and ANQGSEA. V lost 4 bases, J lost 6 bases, and 10 bases lay in between. CDR3 length equals 11 residues. CDR3 sequence reads: CSVVRVGEQYF. The CDR3 coding sequence is TGCAGCGTTGTCCGGGTTGGCGAGCAGTACTTC.

At least ten counts were recorded for this clonotype. V usage is TRBV30 and J usage is TRBJ2-3; D not resolved. Germline V gene data show CDR1 as GTSNPN and CDR2 as SVGIG (reference sequence). Trimming took off 2 bases at V and 6 bases at J, with 12 bases between the two ends. This CDR3 region has 13 residues. The CDR3 nucleotides are TGTGCCTGGAGTTGGACCCCAAGGGATACGCAGTATTTT. As protein: CAWSWTPRDTQYF. Using reference TRBV30 and TRBJ2-3 for the parts outside the CDR3, the full variable domain is SQTIHQWPATLVQPVGSPLSLECTVEGTSNPNLYWYRQAAGRGLQLLFYSVGIGQISSEVPQNLSASRPQDRQFILSSKKLLLSDSGFYLCAWSWTPRDTQYFGPGTRLTVL.

This clonotype was counted between two and nine times. V and J are TRBV28 and TRBJ2-7, with 12 positions matching TRBD1. This CDR3 has 15 residues. Germline values: CDR1 MDHEN, CDR2 SYDVKM. V was pared by 4 bases and J by 2 bases, with 3 bases of the junction left unmatched. The CDR3: CASSSGQGATYEQYF. The CDR3 bases are TGTGCCAGCAGTTCGGGACAGGGGGCTACCTACGAGCAGTACTTC.

The chain joins TRBV5-4 to TRBJ2-3, with a possible D match to TRBD2 (6 bases). The ends were cut back, 2 bases at V and 4 bases at J, with 14 bases in the middle. Germline values: CDR1 SGHNT, CDR2 YYREEE (reference sequence). This CDR3 comprises 15 residues. The CDR3 sequence is CASSFYGSGSDTQYF. The CDR3 DNA reads TGTGCCAGCAGCTTTTACGGGAGCGGGTCAGATACGCAGTATTTT.

This clonotype was counted only a few times. The chain employs TRBV2 and TRBJ2-7; D call uncertain. The V gene's germline CDR1 is SNHLY and CDR2 FYNNEI. V lost 1 base and J 5 bases, leaving 9 bases between the germline ends. The CDR3 consists of 13 residues. CDR3 amino acids: CASSEEGRNEQYF. The CDR3 region has the DNA TGTGCCAGCAGTGAAGAGGGCCGTAACGAGCAGTACTTC.

There are many counts of this clonotype. V is TRBV10-1 and J is TRBJ1-5; D unclear. The germline V gene encodes CDR1 WNHNN and CDR2 SYGVQD (reference sequence). Trimming took 9 bases from V and 6 from J, leaving 12 bases between them. The CDR3 length is 12 residues. CDR3 in DNA: TGCGCCAGAAATTATGGGGTTCAGCCCCAGCATTTT. It is translated as CARNYGVQPQHF.